The entry below describes one T cell receptor (beta chain). Its antigen is not identified. Nominally healthy donors were sampled, though unrecorded immune exposures were likely. It was with 60 Vbeta and 13 Jbeta primers that the PCR ran. TCRdb keeps only in-frame clones here, not all; method: immunoSEQ multiplex PCR. The sample records more than 80,000 clones, approximately 76% being singletons. This record belongs to a study of cytomegalovirus exposure and HLA in healthy donors. The CDR3 is made up of 14 amino acids. CDR1 MNHEY and CDR2 SMNVEV come from the germline V gene (reference sequence). V lost 4 bases to trimming and J lost 4 bases; unmatched junction nucleotides: 5. Study-level results: It was assumed in the presence/absence analyses that sequencing depth was roughly uniform across donors. The classifier reportedly diagnosed cytomegalovirus status with high sensitivity and specificity. No immune exposure information besides CMV serostatus was available.

The V and J genes are TRBV27 and TRBJ1-2; 8 nucleotides agree with TRBD1. The sequencing input was PBMCs. This TCR was recovered from a woman aged 55-69 years in good health and CMV-seropositive. CDR3 DNA sequence: TGTGCCAGCAGTTCCCAGGACAGGGCCTATGGCTACACCTTC. Protein sequence: CASSSQDRAYGYTF.